The present T cell receptor (beta chain) was sequenced within a study of blood T cell repertoires in COVID-19. About the research overall: Italy, Spain and the United States were the sources of the convalescent and acute COVID-19 samples. The cDNA or gDNA used as material had been derived from T cells, B-cell-depleted T cells, or PBMCs.

V was pared by 2 bases and J by 8 bases, with 15 bases between. Germline CDR1 is SGHNT and CDR2 is YYREEE (reference sequence). The CDR3 has 14 residues. In the original processing: Estimation of nucleated cell counts relied on the amplification of reference gene primers. Method: immunoSEQ multiplex PCR; TCRdb's copy keeps in-frame clones and lacks some. D and trimming come from the DNA, and the V and J calls and clone size come from that table. The data contain 95,000 to 150,000 clones, around 80% of them singletons. The receptor's source is a man aged 55 to 69 with active or convalescent COVID-19. The J gene is TRBJ2-3, the V gene TRBV5-4, with a possible D match to TRBD1 (5 bases). Sequencing was performed on peripheral blood. For the CDR3, the DNA is TGTGCCAGCAGCTTAAGGGGCGACGCTGGTACGCAGTATTTT. Translation gives CASSLRGDAGTQYF.